The 15 T cell receptor beta chains listed next were all sequenced from one sample in a study of immune heterogeneity within non-small cell lung tumors. Per sample, about 0.55 ug of bulk tumor genomic DNA was the template used. Surgical sampling yielded several biopsies per primary tumor (spaced far apart). Curative surgical treatment was performed in patients who had newly diagnosed, untreated non-small cell lung cancer. TCR beta CDR3 regions came from multiplex PCR with 32 forward V and 13 reverse J primers. TCRdb itself ran the multiplex PCR reads through MiXCR, one entry per CDR3 protein. Of over a thousand distinct CDR3 sequences in the sample, approximately 34% are singletons; the top ten hold approximately 39%. Specimen: lung tumor tissue. The receptors were sampled from a man between 60 and 75 years old with non-small cell lung cancer.

On this clonotype: Compared with germline, one end of the junction differs, possibly owing to a read error. The V gene is TRBV28, the J gene TRBJ2-1, with TRBD2 as a possible D gene (5 bases). Germline-derived CDR1 and CDR2 are MDHEN and SYDVKM. The length of the CDR3 is 10 residues. For the CDR3, the DNA is TGTGCCAGCAGTTACGGGAAAAAGCTCTTC. Its translation: CASSYGKKLF. Combining the CDR3 with reference TRBV28 and TRBJ2-1 gives the whole variable domain DVKVTQSSRYLVKRTGEKVFLECVQDMDHENMFWYRQDPGLGLRLIYFSYDVKMKEKGDIPEGYSVSREKKERFSLILESASTNQTSMYLCASSYGKKLFGPGTRLTVL.

In this sample, this clonotype turned up once. A single base separates this from a much larger clone, so it may be a read error. The genes are TRBV6-5 and TRBJ2-2; possible D gene TRBD2, 6 bases. The CDR3 length is 12 residues. Germline CDR1 reads MNHEY; CDR2 reads SVGAGI. CDR3 coding DNA: TGTGCCAGCAGTTACTCTGCCGGGGGGCTGTTTTTT. Translating gives CASSYSAGGLFF.

By sample fraction, this clonotype is large. This chain joins TRBV2 and TRBJ2-7; 8 bases are a match to TRBD1. V was clipped by 6 bases and J by 9 bases; unmatched bases: 13. Germline V gene sequence: CDR1 SNHLY, CDR2 FYNNEI. The CDR3 length is 14 residues. The CDR3 is CASRKGQVKDRQYF. The CDR3 bases are TGTGCCAGCAGGAAGGGACAGGTTAAGGATAGGCAGTACTTC.

This clonotype rates as large. The rearrangement links TRBV7-2 to TRBJ2-7, with D maybe TRBD1 (5 bases). V dropped 1 base and J dropped 6 bases, with 16 bases sitting between them. The CDR3 consists of 15 residues. CDR1 is SGHTA, CDR2 FQGNSA, per germline. CDR3 sequence (DNA): TGTGCCAGCAGCTTAGTTTCCAGGGTTAGTGGCGAGCAGTACTTC. This codes for CASSLVSRVSGEQYF. The complete variable domain, with remaining parts taken from reference TRBV7-2 and TRBJ2-7, reads GAGVSQSPSNKVTEKGKDVELRCDPISGHTALYWYRQSLGQGLEFLIYFQGNSAPDKSGLPSDRFSAERTGGSVSTLTIQRTQQEDSAVYLCASSLVSRVSGEQYFGPGTRLTVT.

The CDR3: CASSAGGTEVNEQFF. The DNA for the CDR3 is TGTGCCAGCAGCGCTGGTGGGACCGAAGTGAATGAGCAGTTCTTC. This chain links TRBV9 with TRBJ2-1; perhaps D is TRBD1 or TRBD2 (5 bases each). CDR3 length: 15 residues. Germline-derived CDR1 and CDR2 are SGDLS and YYNGEE. V was pared by 3 bases and J by 7 bases, with 17 bases between.

Note on this clonotype: One base away lies a much larger clone, so this may be a sequencing read error. The J gene is TRBJ1-5, the V gene TRBV15; TRBD1 might be the D (5 bases). Germline CDR1 reads LNHNV; CDR2 reads YYDKDF (reference sequence). The CDR3 consists of 15 residues. The V end was cut by 1 base, the J end by 0 bases, with 7 bases between. The CDR3 coding sequence is TGTGCCACCAGCAGAGTGGGGGGTAGCAATCAGCCCCAGCATTTT. This encodes CATSRVGGSNQPQHF.

By frequency in the sample, this clonotype is large. The chain joins TRBV18 to TRBJ2-7; D remains unclear. This CDR3 contains 13 residues. Germline V lookup: CDR1 KGHSH, CDR2 LQKENI. The V end was cut by 2 bases, the J end by 3 bases, with 8 bases between. The CDR3 DNA reads as TGTGCCAGCTCACCAAGGCAGAACTACGAGCAGTACTTC. Amino acids: CASSPRQNYEQYF.

Of note for this clonotype: A read error is possible here, since a much larger clone lies one base away. The chain uses TRBV6-1 and TRBJ2-7; D unresolved. Looked up from germline, CDR1 is MNHNS and CDR2 is SASEGT. The CDR3 runs to 13 residues. V was cut by 6 bases and J by 0 bases, with 9 bases left in between. The CDR3 region has the DNA TGTGCCAGCAGCTTGGCAAACTCCTACGAGCAGTACTTC. As protein: CASSLANSYEQYF.

Worth noting for this clonotype: A read error may be the cause here, since a much bigger clone is one base away. The CDR3 DNA follows: TGTGCCAGCACTCTCCTCTCCTACGAGCAGTACTTC. This codes for CASTLLSYEQYF. This chain uses TRBV28 with TRBJ2-7; D ambiguous. Germline lookup yields CDR1 MDHEN and CDR2 SYDVKM. The CDR3 sequence is 12 residues long. Trimming took 7 bases from V and 0 from J, leaving 7 bases between them.

This clonotype was recorded a few times. The V call is TRBV6-5, the J call TRBJ2-1; the match to TRBD1 covers 8 bases. Trimming cost V 2 bases and J 6 bases; bases outside gene matches: 6. The germline V gene has CDR1 MNHEY and CDR2 SVGAGI. The CDR3 contains 15 residues. CDR3 bases: TGTGCCAGCAGTTACAAGGCAGGGGGCCTCAATGAGCAGTTCTTC. Protein: CASSYKAGGLNEQFF.

By share, this clonotype ranks as medium-sized (0.01 to 0.1%). V usage is TRBV14 and J usage is TRBJ2-1; D is undetermined. This CDR3 region has 13 residues. Deletions cut 4 bases from V and 6 bases from J, with 10 bases between. The germline CDR1 and CDR2 sequences are SGHDN and FVKESK. The DNA of the CDR3 is TGTGCCAGCAGCCCGATCGTGTCCAATGAGCAGTTCTTC. Protein: CASSPIVSNEQFF.

With regard to this clonotype: A much larger clone is a single base away; this may be a read error. The genes are TRBV3-1 and TRBJ1-1; the D gene is possibly TRBD1 (6 bases). Germline CDR1 is LGHDT and CDR2 is YNNKEL (reference sequence). V lost 2 bases and J 8 bases, leaving 15 bases between the germline ends. CDR3 length: 14 amino acids. Here the CDR3 DNA reads TGTGCCAGCAGCCAATATAACGGACAGAGCGAAGCTTTCTTT. This gives the protein CASSQYNGQSEAFF.

This clonotype was seen more than once but under ten times. This chain uses TRBV6-1 with TRBJ1-6; D is unclear. V gave up 5 bases and J gave up 0 bases, with 8 bases separating them. From germline, CDR1 is MNHNS and CDR2 SASEGT. There are 15 residues in the CDR3. The chain's CDR3 is CASSPPGSYNSPLHF. The CDR3 region has the DNA TGTGCCAGCAGTCCACCGGGCTCCTATAATTCACCCCTCCACTTT.

This clonotype occurred a few times. V gene TRBV5-1 combines with J gene TRBJ2-3; a possible D gene is TRBD2 (5 bases). This CDR3 region has 16 residues. V was cut by 2 bases and J by 0 bases, with 13 bases left in between. CDR1 is SGHRS and CDR2 is YFSETQ in the germline V gene. The CDR3: CASSLNGRTSTDTQYF. The CDR3 DNA is TGCGCCAGCAGCTTAAACGGACGGACTAGCACAGATACGCAGTATTTT.

The rearrangement links TRBV28 to TRBJ1-2; D is unresolved. V dropped 3 bases and J dropped 1 base, with 6 bases sitting between them. CDR3 length: 13 residues. Germline-derived CDR1 and CDR2 are MDHEN and SYDVKM. This chain's CDR3 is CASSLGFNYGYTF. For the CDR3, the DNA is TGTGCCAGCAGTTTGGGCTTTAACTATGGCTACACCTTC.